This T cell receptor (beta chain) stems from a study of low-dose radiotherapy and immunotherapy resistance in tumors. As for the study in general: The fractionation for Cohort 1 was 0.5 Gy per fraction every 2 weeks, totaling 6.5 Gy. Patients took oral aspirin 300 mg daily for four cycles from cycle 1 day 1.

This clonotype was seen at least ten times. Specified time point: after trial treatment. The treatment is: LDRT plus nivolumab, ipilimumab, low-dose cyclophosphamide and aspirin (RACIN trial). Inclusion covered patients whose advanced solid tumors lacked tumor-infiltrating lymphocytes. TRAV- and TRBV-specific primers primed first-strand cDNA, covering alpha and beta chains. TCRs were put through approximately 20 PCR cycles of amplification with Phusion. A constant-region primer and the V-primer adapter served as the primer pair. Amplifying the isolated mRNA was done by in vitro transcription. Via MiXCR, TCRdb re-called the reads, giving one row per CDR3 protein. The table records 40,000 or so distinct CDR3 sequences, more than 20% of them present only once. The source is a female donor with ovarian cancer. The sample consisted of PBMCs, taken after low-dose radiotherapy plus immunotherapy.

CDR3 amino acids: CSVVQQNTEAFF. In DNA form, the CDR3 reads TGCAGCGTTGTGCAGCAAAACACTGAAGCTTTCTTT. The rearrangement joins TRBV29-1 to TRBJ1-1; D uncertain. This CDR3 comprises 12 residues. V dropped 4 bases and J dropped 2 bases, with 8 bases sitting between them. Germline V lookup: CDR1 SQVTM, CDR2 ANQGSEA. The full variable domain, its missing parts supplied by reference TRBV29-1 and TRBJ1-1, is SAVISQKPSRDICQRGTSLTIQCQVDSQVTMMFWYRQQPGQSLTLIATANQGSEATYESGFVIDKFPISRPNLTFSTLTVSNMSPEDSSIYLCSVVQQNTEAFFGQGTRLTVV.